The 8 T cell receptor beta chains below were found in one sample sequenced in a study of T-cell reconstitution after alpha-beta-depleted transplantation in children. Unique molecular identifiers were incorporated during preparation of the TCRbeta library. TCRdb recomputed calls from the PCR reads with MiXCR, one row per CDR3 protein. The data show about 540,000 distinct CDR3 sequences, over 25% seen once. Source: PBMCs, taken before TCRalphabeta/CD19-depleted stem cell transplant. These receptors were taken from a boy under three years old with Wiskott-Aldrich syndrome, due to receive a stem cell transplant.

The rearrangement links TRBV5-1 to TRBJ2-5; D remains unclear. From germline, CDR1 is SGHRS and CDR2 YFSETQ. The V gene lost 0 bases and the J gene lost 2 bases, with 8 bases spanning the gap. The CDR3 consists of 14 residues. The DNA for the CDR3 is TGCGCCAGCAGCTTGGCGGCAGCTCAAGAGACCCAGTACTTC. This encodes CASSLAAAQETQYF.

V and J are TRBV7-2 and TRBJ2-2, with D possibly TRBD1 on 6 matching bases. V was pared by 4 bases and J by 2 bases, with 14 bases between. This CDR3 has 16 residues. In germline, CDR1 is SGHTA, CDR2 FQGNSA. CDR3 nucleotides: TGTGCCAGCAGCTCATTTGGGACAAGTAACACCGGGGAGCTGTTTTTT. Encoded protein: CASSSFGTSNTGELFF.

The CDR3 loop reads CASSFGGEEETQYF. The CDR3 coding sequence is TGTGCCAGCAGTTTCGGGGGGGAGGAAGAGACCCAGTACTTC. The chain uses TRBV12-3 or TRBV12-4 and TRBJ2-5; TRBD2 aligns across 8 bases. This CDR3 comprises 14 residues. The V gene end was trimmed by 3 bases and the J gene end by 3 bases; junction bases not matched to a gene: 3.

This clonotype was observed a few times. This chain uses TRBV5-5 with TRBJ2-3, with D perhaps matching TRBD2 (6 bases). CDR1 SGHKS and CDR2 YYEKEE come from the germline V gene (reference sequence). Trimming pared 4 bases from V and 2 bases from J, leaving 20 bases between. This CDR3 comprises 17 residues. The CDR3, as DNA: TGTGCCAGCAGCGGGATGACGGACTACGTCCCCACAGATACGCAGTATTTT. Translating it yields CASSGMTDYVPTDTQYF.

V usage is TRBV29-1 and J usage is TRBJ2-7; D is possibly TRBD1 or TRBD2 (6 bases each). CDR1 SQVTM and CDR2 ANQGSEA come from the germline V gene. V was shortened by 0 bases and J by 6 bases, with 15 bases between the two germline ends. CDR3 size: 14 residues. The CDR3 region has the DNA TGCAGCGTTGAAGATCGCAGGGGACTTCGCGAGCAGTACTTC. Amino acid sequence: CSVEDRRGLREQYF.

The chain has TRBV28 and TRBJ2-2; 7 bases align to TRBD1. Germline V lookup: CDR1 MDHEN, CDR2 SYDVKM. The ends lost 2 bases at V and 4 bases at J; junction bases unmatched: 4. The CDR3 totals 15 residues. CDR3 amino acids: CASSLPTGSTGELFF. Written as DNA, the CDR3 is TGTGCCAGCAGTTTACCGACAGGGTCCACCGGGGAGCTGTTTTTT.

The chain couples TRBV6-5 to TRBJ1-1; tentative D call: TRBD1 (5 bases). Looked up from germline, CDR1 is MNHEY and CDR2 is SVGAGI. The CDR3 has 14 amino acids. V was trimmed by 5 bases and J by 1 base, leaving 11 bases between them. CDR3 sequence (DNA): TGTGCCAGCAGTCCGGACAATGCGAACACTGAAGCTTTCTTT. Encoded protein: CASSPDNANTEAFF.

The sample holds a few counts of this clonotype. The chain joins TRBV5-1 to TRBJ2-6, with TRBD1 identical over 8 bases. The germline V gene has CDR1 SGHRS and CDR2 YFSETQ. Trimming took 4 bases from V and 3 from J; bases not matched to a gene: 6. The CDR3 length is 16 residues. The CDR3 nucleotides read TGCGCCAGCAGCAGGACAGGGATAGGTGGGGCCAACGTCCTGACTTTC. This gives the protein CASSRTGIGGANVLTF.